This T cell receptor (beta chain) was captured by sequencing in a study of cytomegalovirus exposure and HLA in healthy donors. Background on the study: Across 350 to 500 genotyped donors, 65% to 90% landed in the Caucasian-associated ancestry cluster.

Primers included in the PCR were 60 Vbeta and 13 Jbeta primers. Data came from immunoSEQ multiplex PCR; TCRdb stores just in-frame clones and leaves some out. The table includes 150,000 to 200,000 clones, more than 75% detected once. In regard to this clone: Antigen: not known.

V was trimmed by 0 bases and J by 12 bases, leaving 16 bases between them. This CDR3 comprises 14 residues. The germline V gene has CDR1 SGHDT and CDR2 YYEEEE. Findings and limits, study-wide: There was a cluster of highly shared sequence variants that was likely a sequencing artifact. When the data were analyzed later, several of the most significant clusters appeared to be linked to common viral pathogens.

This chain uses TRBV5-6 with TRBJ2-1, with D possibly matching TRBD1 (5 bases). This clonotype was sampled from a man aged 40-49 years in good health and CMV-seropositive. Sequencing was done on a sample of PBMCs. The chain's CDR3 is CASSLGQGPIVQFF. The DNA for the CDR3 is TGTGCCAGCAGCTTGGGGCAGGGCCCTATTGTGCAGTTCTTC.